Listed here are 4 T cell receptor beta chains from one sample, sequenced in a study of control samples from healthy donors and cancer patients. Libraries were prepared by immunoSEQ multiplex PCR; TCRdb keeps only in-frame clonotypes and omits some of them. The sample yields approximately 170,000 clones, 92% seen once. Sequencing was performed on blood. The source is a woman aged 25 to 39 in good health.

The chain carries TRBV19 and TRBJ2-1; D is unclear. Trimming removed 1 base at V and 0 bases at J, with 7 bases between. In germline, CDR1 is LNHDA, CDR2 SQIVND (reference sequence). This CDR3 has 15 amino acids. DNA for the CDR3: TGTGCCAGTAGTATAGCCGGCCCCTCCTACAATGAGCAGTTCTTC. Translated, it gives CASSIAGPSYNEQFF. Drawing the rest from reference TRBV19 and TRBJ2-1, the complete variable domain is DGGITQSPKYLFRKEGQNVTLSCEQNLNHDAMYWYRQDPGQGLRLIYYSQIVNDFQKGDIAEGYSVSREKKESFPLTVTSAQKNPTAFYLCASSIAGPSYNEQFFGPGTRLTVL.

The gene calls are TRBV30 and TRBJ1-5; D possibly corresponds to TRBD1 (5 bases). Trimming left V 2 bases short and J 5 bases short, with 10 bases between. The CDR3 is made up of 13 amino acids. Germline lookup yields CDR1 GTSNPN and CDR2 SVGIG (reference sequence). The CDR3 region has the DNA TGTGCCTGGAGTCGGGACGGGGATCAGCCCCAGCATTTT. As protein: CAWSRDGDQPQHF.

The genes are TRBV21-1 and TRBJ2-6; the table's D call of TRBD2 was not tested on the DNA. TRBV21-1 is shown as a pseudogene. This CDR3 is 20 amino acids long. The chain's CDR3 is CASSKVKAFTILSGANVLTF. The CDR3 DNA reads TGTGCCAGCAGCAAAGTAAAGGCCTTCACTATACTCTCTGGGGCCAACGTCCTGACTTTC.

The CDR3: CASSIRAGTEKLFF. For the CDR3, the DNA is TGTGCCAGCAGCATACGGGCCGGGACGGAAAAACTGTTTTTT. The chain recombines TRBV21-1 with TRBJ1-4. TRBV21-1 is a pseudogene segment. The CDR3 runs to 14 residues.